This TCR beta chain was recovered during a study of patients and donors after allogeneic stem cell transplantation. Looked up from germline, CDR1 is SGHRS and CDR2 is YFSETQ. The CDR3 contains 14 residues. V was clipped by 3 bases and J by 3 bases, with 13 bases between them. MiXCR, applied by TCRdb to the RT-PCR reads, yields one record per CDR3 protein. The data show about 960,000 distinct CDR3 sequences, under 20% seen once. This clonotype has ten or more counts. This TCR came from a human donor who was either an allogeneic HSCT recipient or a stem cell or donor lymphocyte infusion donor (not recorded which). It is not recorded whose cells these are; they may come from a transplant donor. The rearrangement joins TRBV5-1 to TRBJ2-7, with a possible D match to TRBD1 (6 bases). Sequenced: blood, either unsorted or a sorted T cell fraction (not recorded which). CDR3 region: CASSWADSNYEQYF. In nucleotides, the CDR3 is TGCGCCAGCAGCTGGGCGGACAGCAACTACGAGCAGTACTTC. The complete variable domain, with remaining parts taken from reference TRBV5-1 and TRBJ2-7, reads KAGVTQTPRYLIKTRGQQVTLSCSPISGHRSVSWYQQTPGQGLQFLFEYFSETQRNKGNFPGRFSGRQFSNSRSEMNVSTLELGDSALYLCASSWADSNYEQYFGPGTRLTVT.